This is a list of T cell receptor beta chains from one sample in a study of T-cell reconstitution after alpha-beta-depleted transplantation in children. TCRdb fed the PCR reads into MiXCR, producing one record per CDR3 protein. Counted here are some 600,000 distinct CDR3 sequences, approximately 15% occurring once; the ten biggest clones make up 0.85% to 1.3%. Material: PBMCs from the stem cell graft donor, obtained from the stem cell graft. Receptor source: a human donor who donated a stem cell graft to a child with acute myeloid leukemia. Each CDR3 is given with its conserved first and last residue. Fields, in order: J gene, V gene, clone size, D gene, CDR3 DNA, CDR3 protein. The D gene is left open where the match is weak. Size is stated for part of the rows, as once, few or many counts, or as a class when the clone is expanded.

TRBJ1-1 | TRBV27 | few | - | TGTGCCAGCAGTTATCAGGAGAACACTGAAGCTTTCTTT | CASSYQENTEAFF
TRBJ2-5 | TRBV7-2 | - | - | TGTGCCAGCAGCATGCTGCGCGGGGTGGAGACCCAGTACTTC | CASSMLRGVETQYF
TRBJ1-1 | TRBV7-9 | few | - | TGTGCCAGCAGCTTAATATCAGGGGTGAACACTGAAGCTTTCTTT | CASSLISGVNTEAFF
TRBJ1-1 | TRBV20-1 | many | - | TGCAGTGCTAGAGACCGGTCATACACTGAAGCTTTCTTT | CSARDRSYTEAFF
TRBJ2-3 | TRBV5-1 | - | - | TGCGCCAGCAGCTTGGAAGTTCCAGATACGCAGTATTTT | CASSLEVPDTQYF
TRBJ2-1 | TRBV12-3/TRBV12-4 | many | TRBD2 | TGTGCCAGCAGTTCACACTCCGGGACTAGCTCCATCAATGAGCAGTTCTTC | CASSSHSGTSSINEQFF
TRBJ2-7 | TRBV7-9 | many | - | TGTGCCAGCAGCTTATTGGAGGGGTACGAGCAGTACTTC | CASSLLEGYEQYF
TRBJ2-7 | TRBV15 | - | - | TGTGCCACCAGCAGAGATGCGGGACGGGGGCAGTACTTC | CATSRDAGRGQYF
TRBJ2-1 | TRBV12-3/TRBV12-4 | few | TRBD2 | TGTGCCAGCAGCCGAAGACTAGCGGGGGTCACTGAGCAGTTCTTC | CASSRRLAGVTEQFF
TRBJ1-2 | TRBV5-5 | many | - | TGTGCCAGCAGCTCCTCACAGGGTGTTGGCTATGGCTACACCTTC | CASSSSQGVGYGYTF
TRBJ2-3 | TRBV6-4 | - | - | TGTGCCAGCAGTGTAAAGGGTGATGGAGATACGCAGTATTTT | CASSVKGDGDTQYF
TRBJ2-1 | TRBV20-1 | many | - | TGCAGTCCCACCCAGGGGCCACTCTATTGCAATGAGCAGTTCTTC | CSPTQGPLYCNEQFF
TRBJ1-5 | TRBV7-9 | few | - | TGTGCCAGCAGCAGTCAGGGGAAGCCCCAGCATTTT | CASSSQGKPQHF
TRBJ2-5 | TRBV5-6 | many | TRBD1 | TGTGCCAGCAGCTTGGTGTTTCGACAGGGAGAGACCCAGTACTTC | CASSLVFRQGETQYF
TRBJ2-7 | TRBV29-1 | many | TRBD1 | TGCAGCGTTGAATCCGCCGGGACAGGGGGCTCCTACGAGCAGTACTTC | CSVESAGTGGSYEQYF
TRBJ2-7 | TRBV24-1 | few | - | TGTGCCACCTCGCAGGGGACCTACGAGCAGTACTTC | CATSQGTYEQYF
TRBJ1-5 | TRBV7-2 | - | TRBD1 | TGTGCCAGCAGCTTAGGAGGGACAGGGATACAGCCCCAGCATTTT | CASSLGGTGIQPQHF
TRBJ2-1 | TRBV5-1 | many | - | TGCGCCAGCAGCTTGGTGACAGTCTACAATGAGCAGTTCTTC | CASSLVTVYNEQFF
TRBJ1-4 | TRBV5-6 | few | - | TGTGCCAGCAGCTTGGCCCTCGGGGGCCCTAATGAAAAACTGTTTTTT | CASSLALGGPNEKLFF
TRBJ2-1 | TRBV20-1 | - | - | TGCAGTGCTGAAGACCTCCTTTCCTACAATGAGCAGTTCTTC | CSAEDLLSYNEQFF
TRBJ2-1 | TRBV13 | - | TRBD1 | TGTGCCAGCAGCTTAGGCCGGACAGGGGATCATGAGCAGTTCTTC | CASSLGRTGDHEQFF
TRBJ1-5 | TRBV4-2 | many | - | TGTGCCAGCAGCCAAGAGGGGAATAGCAATCAGCCCCAGCATTTT | CASSQEGNSNQPQHF
TRBJ1-5 | TRBV12-3/TRBV12-4 | - | - | TGTGCCAGCAGTGCAGGGGCCAACAATCAGCCCCAGCATTTT | CASSAGANNQPQHF
TRBJ2-1 | TRBV6-1 | - | TRBD1 | TGTGCCAGCAGCCAATCCGGGACAGGGGGGAGCAATGAGCAGTTCTTC | CASSQSGTGGSNEQFF
TRBJ2-5 | TRBV5-5 | - | - | TGTGCCAGCGAAAATTATGGGGGGTCAGGAGAGACCCAGTACTTC | CASENYGGSGETQYF
TRBJ2-7 | TRBV20-1 | many | - | TGCAGTGCTAGAGGCCCCTTTGGAGGCTACGAGCAGTACTTC | CSARGPFGGYEQYF
TRBJ2-5 | TRBV5-1 | few | - | TGCGCCAGCAGCTACGGTTTAGGGCAAGAGACCCAGTACTTC | CASSYGLGQETQYF
TRBJ2-7 | TRBV6-6 | few | - | TGTGCCAGCAACACAGGGTCCTACGAGCAGTACTTC | CASNTGSYEQYF
TRBJ1-5 | TRBV7-2 | - | - | TGTGCCAGCAGCTTAATGGCCCAAGACCAGCCCCAGCATTTT | CASSLMAQDQPQHF
TRBJ1-3 | TRBV29-1 | few | - | TGCAGCGTTAAACAGAAGTCCGGAAACACCATATATTTT | CSVKQKSGNTIYF
TRBJ1-6 | TRBV3-1 | once | - | TGTGCCACCAGCCAGCGTCACACCAAGGGTTCACCCCTCCACTTT | CATSQRHTKGSPLHF
TRBJ2-3 | TRBV7-2 | few | TRBD2 | TGTGCCAGCAGCTTCCCGACTAGCGGGGGTGCAGATACGCAGTATTTT | CASSFPTSGGADTQYF
TRBJ2-5 | TRBV6-1 | - | TRBD2 | TGTGCCAGCCACCGACTAGCGGGGACACAAGAGACCCAGTACTTC | CASHRLAGTQETQYF
TRBJ2-1 | TRBV6-4 | many | TRBD1 | TGTGCCAGCAAGCAGGGACAGGATTACAATGAGCAGTTCTTC | CASKQGQDYNEQFF